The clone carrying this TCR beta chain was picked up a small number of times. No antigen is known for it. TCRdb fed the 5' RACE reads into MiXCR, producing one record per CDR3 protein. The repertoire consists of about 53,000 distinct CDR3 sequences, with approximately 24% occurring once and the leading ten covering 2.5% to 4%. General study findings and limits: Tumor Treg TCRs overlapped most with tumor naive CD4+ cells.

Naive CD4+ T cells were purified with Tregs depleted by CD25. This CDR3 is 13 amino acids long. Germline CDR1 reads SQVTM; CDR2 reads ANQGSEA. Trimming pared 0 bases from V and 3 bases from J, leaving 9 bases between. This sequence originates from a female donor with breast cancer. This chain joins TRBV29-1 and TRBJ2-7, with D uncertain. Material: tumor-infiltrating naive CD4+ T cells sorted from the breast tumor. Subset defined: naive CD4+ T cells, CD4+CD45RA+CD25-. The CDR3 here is CSVEENSNYEQYF. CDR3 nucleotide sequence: TGCAGCGTTGAAGAGAACAGTAACTACGAGCAGTACTTC.